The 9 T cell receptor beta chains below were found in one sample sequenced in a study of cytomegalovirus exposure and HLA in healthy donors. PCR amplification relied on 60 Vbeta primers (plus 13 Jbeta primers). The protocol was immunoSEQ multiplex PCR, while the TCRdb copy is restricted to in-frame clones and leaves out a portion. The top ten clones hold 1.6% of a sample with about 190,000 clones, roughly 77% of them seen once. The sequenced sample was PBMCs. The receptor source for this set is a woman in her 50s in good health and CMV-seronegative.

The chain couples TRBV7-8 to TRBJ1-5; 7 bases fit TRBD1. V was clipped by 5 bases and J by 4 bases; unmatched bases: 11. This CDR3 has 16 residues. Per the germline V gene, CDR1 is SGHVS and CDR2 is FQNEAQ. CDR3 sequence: CASSLRGQLTNQPQHF. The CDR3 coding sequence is TGTGCCAGCAGCCTCAGGGGACAGCTCACTAATCAGCCCCAGCATTTT.

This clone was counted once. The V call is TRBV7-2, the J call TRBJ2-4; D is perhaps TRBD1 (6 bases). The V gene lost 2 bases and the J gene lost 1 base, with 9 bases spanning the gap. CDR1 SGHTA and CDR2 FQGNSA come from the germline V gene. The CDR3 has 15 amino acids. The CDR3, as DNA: TGTGCCAGCAGCTTACAGGGGCCGGCCAAAAACATTCAGTACTTC. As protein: CASSLQGPAKNIQYF.

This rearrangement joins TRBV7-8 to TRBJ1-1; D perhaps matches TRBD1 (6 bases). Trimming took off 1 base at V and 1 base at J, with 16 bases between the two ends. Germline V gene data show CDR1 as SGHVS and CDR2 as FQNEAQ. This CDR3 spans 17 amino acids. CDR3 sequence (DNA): TGTGCCAGCAGCTTAGTTAGGGGGGGGCCGCAGAACACTGAAGCTTTCTTT. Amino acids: CASSLVRGGPQNTEAFF.

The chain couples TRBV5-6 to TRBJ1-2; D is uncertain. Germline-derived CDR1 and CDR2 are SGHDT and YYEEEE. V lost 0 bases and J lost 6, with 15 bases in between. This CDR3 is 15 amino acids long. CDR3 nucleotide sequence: TGTGCCAGCAGCTTGGGAGTTTTGAGGCTGGATGGCTACACCTTC. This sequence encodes CASSLGVLRLDGYTF.

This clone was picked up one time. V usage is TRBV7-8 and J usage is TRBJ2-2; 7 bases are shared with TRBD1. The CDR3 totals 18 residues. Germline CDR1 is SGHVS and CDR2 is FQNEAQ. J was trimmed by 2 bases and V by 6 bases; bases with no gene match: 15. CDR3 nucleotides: TGTGCCAGCAGGGACCCCAGGGGGACCTTGTCCAACACCGGGGAGCTGTTTTTT. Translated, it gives CASRDPRGTLSNTGELFF.

The CDR3: CASSLASGDGSPLHF. In DNA form, the CDR3 reads TGCGCCAGCAGCTTGGCGTCAGGGGATGGTTCACCCCTCCACTTT. This chain joins TRBV5-1 and TRBJ1-6; D perhaps matches TRBD1 (6 bases). The CDR3 contains 15 residues. The V end was cut by 0 bases, the J end by 9 bases, with 13 bases between. Germline V gene lookup returns CDR1 SGHRS and CDR2 YFSETQ. The full variable domain, rest sourced from reference TRBV5-1 and TRBJ1-6, is KAGVTQTPRYLIKTRGQQVTLSCSPISGHRSVSWYQQTPGQGLQFLFEYFSETQRNKGNFPGRFSGRQFSNSRSEMNVSTLELGDSALYLCASSLASGDGSPLHFGNGTRLTVT.

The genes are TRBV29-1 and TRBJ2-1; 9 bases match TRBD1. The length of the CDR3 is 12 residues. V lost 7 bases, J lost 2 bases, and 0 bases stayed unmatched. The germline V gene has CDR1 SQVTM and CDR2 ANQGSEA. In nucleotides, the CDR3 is TGCAGCGGACAGGGGGCCTACAATGAGCAGTTCTTC. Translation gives CSGQGAYNEQFF.

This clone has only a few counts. The CDR3 DNA reads TGTGCCAGCAGTGGAAGCGCGGTCTTAGGAAACACCATATATTTT. Amino acid sequence: CASSGSAVLGNTIYF. This chain joins TRBV6-5 and TRBJ1-3; D is unresolved. Germline CDR1 is MNHEY and CDR2 is SVGAGI. V lost 5 bases, J lost 4 bases, and 15 bases lay in between. This CDR3 has 15 residues.

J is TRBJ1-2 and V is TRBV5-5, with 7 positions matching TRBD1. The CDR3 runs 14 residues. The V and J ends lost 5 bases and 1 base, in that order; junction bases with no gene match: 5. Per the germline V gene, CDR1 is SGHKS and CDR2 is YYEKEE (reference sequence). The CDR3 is CASSLDRVNYGYTF. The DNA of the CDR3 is TGTGCCAGCAGTTTAGACAGGGTTAACTATGGCTACACCTTC.